Listed here are 10 T cell receptor beta chains from one sample, sequenced in a study of blood T cell repertoires in COVID-19. The assay was immunoSEQ multiplex PCR, and TCRdb's table has in-frame clones only and misses some. The table has roughly 200,000 clones, about nine tenths seen once. Sequencing was carried out using PBMCs or T cells enriched from blood (not recorded which). The receptors were gathered from a woman between 40 and 55 years old with acute COVID-19.

In this sample, this clone turned up a few times. The chain combines TRBV5-1 with TRBJ2-4; the D gene is possibly TRBD1 (7 bases). The CDR3 length is 14 residues. Germline CDR1 reads SGHRS; CDR2 reads YFSETQ. V gave up 4 bases and J gave up 6 bases, with 14 bases separating them. The CDR3 sequence: CASSKVQGGNIQYF. The CDR3 DNA is TGCGCCAGCAGCAAAGTTCAGGGGGGAAACATTCAGTACTTC.

This clone has just one count. This chain links TRBV18 with TRBJ2-2, with D tentatively TRBD1 (5 bases). V was shortened by 3 bases and J by 5 bases, with 13 bases between the two germline ends. Germline V lookup: CDR1 KGHSH, CDR2 LQKENI. This CDR3 is 15 amino acids long. The CDR3 DNA reads as TGTGCCAGCTCACCCAGCAGGGTCGGAACCGGGGAGCTGTTTTTT. Translating gives CASSPSRVGTGELFF.

The sample holds a few counts of this clone. The V gene is TRBV28, the J gene TRBJ1-2; D remains ambiguous. CDR1 is MDHEN, CDR2 SYDVKM, per germline. V shed 4 bases and J shed 8 bases, with 20 bases lying between them. The CDR3 sequence is 15 residues long. This chain's CDR3 is CASSSGLRSDKGYTF. For the CDR3, the DNA is TGTGCCAGCAGTTCAGGACTCAGGAGCGATAAAGGCTACACCTTC.

The chain couples TRBV21-1 to TRBJ2-2; the table's D call, TRBD1, was not checked against the DNA. TRBV21-1 is designated a pseudogene. This CDR3 has 16 residues. The CDR3 protein is CASSTAGTGDTGELFF. The CDR3 bases are TGTGCCAGCAGCACCGCTGGGACAGGGGACACCGGGGAGCTGTTTTTT.

This rearrangement joins TRBV28 to TRBJ2-1; the match to TRBD2 covers 9 bases. After removal of 7 bases from V and 5 bases from J, the junction contained 6 bases not matched to a gene. The CDR3 covers 14 residues. Germline values: CDR1 MDHEN, CDR2 SYDVKM. This CDR3 reads CASILAGDDNEQFF. The DNA of the CDR3 is TGTGCCAGCATCTTAGCGGGGGACGACAATGAGCAGTTCTTC.

There are many counts of this clone. V usage is TRBV15 and J usage is TRBJ1-4, with a weak D call TRBD1 (5 bases). The CDR3 spans 13 residues. In germline, CDR1 is LNHNV, CDR2 YYDKDF (reference sequence). V was cut by 6 bases and J by 5 bases, with 10 bases left in between. The CDR3 is CATRRGLNEKLFF. In DNA form, the CDR3 reads TGTGCCACCAGGCGGGGGTTGAATGAAAAACTGTTTTTT.

The V call is TRBV5-5, the J call TRBJ1-6, with D possibly matching TRBD1 (5 bases). Germline V CDR1 and CDR2: SGHKS, YYEKEE (reference sequence). With 2 bases removed from V and 0 bases from J, the gap between germline ends came to 6 bases. This CDR3 is 15 amino acids long. CDR3 bases: TGTGCCAGCAGCTTACAGGACTCCTATAATTCACCCCTCCACTTT. Residues: CASSLQDSYNSPLHF.

J is TRBJ2-1 and V is TRBV27, with TRBD2 matching 14 bases. CDR3 length: 16 residues. Germline values: CDR1 MNHEY, CDR2 SMNVEV (reference sequence). J gave up 8 bases and V 5 bases, and 8 bases lay outside the gene matches. The CDR3 DNA is TGTGCCAGCAGTCTCCGGGGACTAGCGGGGGTGGATGAGCAGTTCTTC. Its translation: CASSLRGLAGVDEQFF.

This clone was detected a few times. The rearrangement links TRBV4-1 to TRBJ1-2, with D hard to call. The CDR3 is 13 residues long. Germline V gene sequence: CDR1 MGHRA, CDR2 YSYEKL. Deletions cut 2 bases from V and 4 bases from J, with 8 bases between. The CDR3 spells CASSQPSSYGYTF. DNA for the CDR3: TGCGCCAGCAGCCAACCCTCCTCCTATGGCTACACCTTC.

The chain is built from TRBV5-1 and TRBJ1-1; unclear D gene. The CDR3 spans 13 residues. Germline CDR1 and CDR2: SGHRS and YFSETQ. The V end lost 5 bases, the J end lost 0 bases, and 8 bases lay between the germline ends. CDR3 loop: CASRPEVNTEAFF. The CDR3 DNA sequence: TGCGCCAGCAGACCCGAGGTGAACACTGAAGCTTTCTTT. Complete variable domain (other parts from reference TRBV5-1 and TRBJ1-1): KAGVTQTPRYLIKTRGQQVTLSCSPISGHRSVSWYQQTPGQGLQFLFEYFSETQRNKGNFPGRFSGRQFSNSRSEMNVSTLELGDSALYLCASRPEVNTEAFFGQGTRLTVV.